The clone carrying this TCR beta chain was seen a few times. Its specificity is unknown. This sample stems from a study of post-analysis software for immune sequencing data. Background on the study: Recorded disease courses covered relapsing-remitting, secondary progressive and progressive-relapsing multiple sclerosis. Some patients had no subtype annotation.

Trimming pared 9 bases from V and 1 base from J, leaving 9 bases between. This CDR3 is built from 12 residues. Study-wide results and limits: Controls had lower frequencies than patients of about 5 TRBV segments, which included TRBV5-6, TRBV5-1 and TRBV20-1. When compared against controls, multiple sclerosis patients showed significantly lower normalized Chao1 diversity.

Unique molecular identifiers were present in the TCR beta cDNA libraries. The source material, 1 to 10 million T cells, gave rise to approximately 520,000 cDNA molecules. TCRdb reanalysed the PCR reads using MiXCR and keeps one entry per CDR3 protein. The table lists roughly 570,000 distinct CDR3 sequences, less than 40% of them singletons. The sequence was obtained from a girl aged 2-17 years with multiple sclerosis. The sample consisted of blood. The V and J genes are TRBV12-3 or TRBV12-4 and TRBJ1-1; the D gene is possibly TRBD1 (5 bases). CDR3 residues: CASNRPNTEAFF. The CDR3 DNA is TGTGCCAGTAACAGGCCGAACACTGAAGCTTTCTTT.